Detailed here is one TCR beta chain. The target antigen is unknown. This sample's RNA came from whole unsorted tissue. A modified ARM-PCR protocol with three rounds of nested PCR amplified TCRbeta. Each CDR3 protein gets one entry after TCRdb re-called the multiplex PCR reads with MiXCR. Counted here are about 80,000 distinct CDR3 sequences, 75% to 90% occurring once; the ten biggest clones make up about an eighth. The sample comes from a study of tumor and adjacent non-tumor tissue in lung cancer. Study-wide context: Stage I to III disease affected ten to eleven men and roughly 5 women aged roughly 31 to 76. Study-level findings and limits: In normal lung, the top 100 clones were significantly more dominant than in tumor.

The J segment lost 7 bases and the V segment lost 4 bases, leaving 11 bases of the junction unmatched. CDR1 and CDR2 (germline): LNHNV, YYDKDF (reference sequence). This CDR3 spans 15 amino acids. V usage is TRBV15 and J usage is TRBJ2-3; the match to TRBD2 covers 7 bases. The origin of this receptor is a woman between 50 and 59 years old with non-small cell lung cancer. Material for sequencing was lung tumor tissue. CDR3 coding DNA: TGTGCCACCAGCAAAAATGGGGGGGGAACAAATACGCAGTATTTT. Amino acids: CATSKNGGGTNTQYF.